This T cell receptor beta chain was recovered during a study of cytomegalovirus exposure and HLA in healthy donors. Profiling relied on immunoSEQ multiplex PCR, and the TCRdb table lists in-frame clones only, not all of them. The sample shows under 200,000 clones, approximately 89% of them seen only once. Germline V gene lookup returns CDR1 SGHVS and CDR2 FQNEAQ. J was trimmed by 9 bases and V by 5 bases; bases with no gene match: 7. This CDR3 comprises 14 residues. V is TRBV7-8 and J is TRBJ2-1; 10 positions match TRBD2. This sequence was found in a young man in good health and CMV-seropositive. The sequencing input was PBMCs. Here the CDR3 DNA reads TGTGCCAGCAGCGCCCGGACTAGCGGTGGTGAGCAGTTCTTC. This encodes CASSARTSGGEQFF.